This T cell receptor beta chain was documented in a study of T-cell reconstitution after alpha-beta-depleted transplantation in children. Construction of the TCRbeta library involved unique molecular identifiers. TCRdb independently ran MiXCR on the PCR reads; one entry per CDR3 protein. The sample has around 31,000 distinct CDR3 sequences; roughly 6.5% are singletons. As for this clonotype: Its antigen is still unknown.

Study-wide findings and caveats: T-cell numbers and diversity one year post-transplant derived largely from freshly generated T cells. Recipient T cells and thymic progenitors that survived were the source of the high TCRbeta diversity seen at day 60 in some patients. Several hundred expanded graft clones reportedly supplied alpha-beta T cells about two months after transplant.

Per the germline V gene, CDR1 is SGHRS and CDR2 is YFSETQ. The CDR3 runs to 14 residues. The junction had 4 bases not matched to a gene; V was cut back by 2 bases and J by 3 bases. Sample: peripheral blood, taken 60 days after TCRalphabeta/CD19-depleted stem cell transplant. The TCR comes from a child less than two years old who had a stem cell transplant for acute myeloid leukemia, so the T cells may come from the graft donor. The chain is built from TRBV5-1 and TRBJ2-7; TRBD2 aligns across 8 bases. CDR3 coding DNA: TGCGCCAGCAGCTTTGCCAGCGGGAGCTACGAGCAGTACTTC. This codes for CASSFASGSYEQYF.